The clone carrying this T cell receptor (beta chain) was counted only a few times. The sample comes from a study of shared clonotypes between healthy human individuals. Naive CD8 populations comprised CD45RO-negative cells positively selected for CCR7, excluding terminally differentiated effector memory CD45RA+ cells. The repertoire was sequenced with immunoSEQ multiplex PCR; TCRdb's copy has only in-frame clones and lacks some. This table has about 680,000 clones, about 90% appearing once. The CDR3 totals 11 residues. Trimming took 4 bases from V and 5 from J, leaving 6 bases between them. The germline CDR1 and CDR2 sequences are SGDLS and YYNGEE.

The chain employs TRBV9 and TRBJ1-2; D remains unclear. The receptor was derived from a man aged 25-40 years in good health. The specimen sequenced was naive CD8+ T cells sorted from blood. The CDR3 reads CASSSRYGYTF. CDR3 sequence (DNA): TGTGCCAGCAGCTCAAGATATGGCTACACCTTC. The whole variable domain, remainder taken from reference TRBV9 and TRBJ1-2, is DSGVTQTPKHLITATGQRVTLRCSPRSGDLSVYWYQQSLDQGLQFLIQYYNGEERAKGNILERFSAQQFPDLHSELNLSSLELGDSALYFCASSSRYGYTFGSGTRLTVV.